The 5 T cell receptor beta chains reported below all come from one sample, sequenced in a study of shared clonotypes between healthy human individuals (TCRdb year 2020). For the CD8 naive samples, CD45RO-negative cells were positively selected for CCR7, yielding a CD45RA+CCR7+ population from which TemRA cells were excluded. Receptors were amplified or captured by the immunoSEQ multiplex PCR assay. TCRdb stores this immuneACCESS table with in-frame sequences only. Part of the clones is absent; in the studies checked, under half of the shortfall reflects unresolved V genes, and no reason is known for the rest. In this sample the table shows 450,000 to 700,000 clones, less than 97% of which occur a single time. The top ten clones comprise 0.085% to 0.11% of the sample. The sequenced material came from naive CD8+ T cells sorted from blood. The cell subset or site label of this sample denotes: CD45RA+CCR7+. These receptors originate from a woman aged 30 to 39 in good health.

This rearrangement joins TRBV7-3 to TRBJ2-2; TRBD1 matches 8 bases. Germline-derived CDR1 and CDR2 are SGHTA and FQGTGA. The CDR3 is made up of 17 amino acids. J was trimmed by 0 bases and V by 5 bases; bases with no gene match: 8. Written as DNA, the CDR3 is TGTGCCAGCAGCGCACCGGGACAGGAAGCGAACACCGGGGAGCTGTTTTTT. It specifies CASSAPGQEANTGELFF.

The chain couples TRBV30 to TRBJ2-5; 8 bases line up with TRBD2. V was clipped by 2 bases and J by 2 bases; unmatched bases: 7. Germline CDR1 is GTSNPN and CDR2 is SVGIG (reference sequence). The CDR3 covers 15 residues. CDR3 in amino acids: CAWSPLLAEQETQYF. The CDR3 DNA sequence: TGTGCCTGGAGTCCATTACTAGCGGAGCAAGAGACCCAGTACTTC.

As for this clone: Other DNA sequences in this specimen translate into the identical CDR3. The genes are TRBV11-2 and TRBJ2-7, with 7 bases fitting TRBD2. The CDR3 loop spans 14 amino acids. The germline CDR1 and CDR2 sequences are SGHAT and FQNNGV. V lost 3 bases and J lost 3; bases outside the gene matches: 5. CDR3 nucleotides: TGTGCCAGCAGCTTGGGCGGGGGAGGCTACGAGCAGTACTTC. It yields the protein CASSLGGGGYEQYF.

CDR3 in DNA: TGTGCCAGTAGTCTAATGGGGGCGGGTAGCAATGAGCAGTTCTTC. This translates into CASSLMGAGSNEQFF. J is TRBJ2-1 and V is TRBV19; a possible D gene is TRBD1 (6 bases). The germline V and J ends were trimmed by 5 bases and 6 bases, with 17 bases remaining between them. Germline V gene lookup returns CDR1 LNHDA and CDR2 SQIVND (reference sequence). This CDR3 spans 15 amino acids.

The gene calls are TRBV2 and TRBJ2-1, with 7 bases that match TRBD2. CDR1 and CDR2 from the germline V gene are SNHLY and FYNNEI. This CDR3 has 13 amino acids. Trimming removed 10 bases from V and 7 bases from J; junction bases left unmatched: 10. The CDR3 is CANTDSGGNEQFF. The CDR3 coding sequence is TGTGCCAATACCGACTCGGGAGGTAATGAGCAGTTCTTC.